This entry concerns a single T cell receptor (beta chain). These data are taken from a study of blood T cell repertoires in COVID-19. For the study at large: Acute-phase and convalescent COVID-19 samples originated in the United States, Italy and Spain. Nucleic acid was either cDNA or gDNA, and it came from T cells, B-cell-depleted T cells, or PBMCs.

Measured with immunoSEQ multiplex PCR; TCRdb has only the in-frame clones, and not every one. The sample holds around 94,000 clones, about 85% seen once. Trimming removed 1 base from V and 8 bases from J; junction bases left unmatched: 11. CDR1 is LGHNA and CDR2 is YNFKEQ in the germline V gene. There are 18 residues in the CDR3. V usage is TRBV4-2 and J usage is TRBJ2-1; TRBD2 matches 13 bases. The sequence came from a man aged 50-59 years with acute or convalescent COVID-19. Sequencing used peripheral blood. CDR3: CASSQGMRLAGGFDEQFF. The DNA for the CDR3 is TGTGCCAGCAGCCAAGGTATGAGACTAGCGGGAGGTTTCGATGAGCAGTTCTTC.